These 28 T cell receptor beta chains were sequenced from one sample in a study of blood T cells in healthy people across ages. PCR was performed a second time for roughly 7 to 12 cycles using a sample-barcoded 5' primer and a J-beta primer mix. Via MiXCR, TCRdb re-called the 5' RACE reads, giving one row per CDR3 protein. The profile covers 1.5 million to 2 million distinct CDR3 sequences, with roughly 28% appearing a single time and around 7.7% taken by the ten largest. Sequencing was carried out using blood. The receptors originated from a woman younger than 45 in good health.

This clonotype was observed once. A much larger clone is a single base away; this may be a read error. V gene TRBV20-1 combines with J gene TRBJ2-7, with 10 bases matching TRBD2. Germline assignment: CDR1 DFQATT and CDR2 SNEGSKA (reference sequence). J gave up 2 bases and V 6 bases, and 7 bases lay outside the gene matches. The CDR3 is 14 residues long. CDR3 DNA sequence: TGCAGTGCGCTTAGCGGGAGGAATACCTACGAGCAGTACGTC. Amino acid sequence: CSALSGRNTYEQYV.

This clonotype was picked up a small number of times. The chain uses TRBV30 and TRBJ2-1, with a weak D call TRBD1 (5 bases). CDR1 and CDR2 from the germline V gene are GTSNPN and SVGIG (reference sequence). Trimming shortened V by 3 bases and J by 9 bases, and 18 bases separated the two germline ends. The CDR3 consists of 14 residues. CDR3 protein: CAWRESRDLGEQFF. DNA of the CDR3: TGTGCCTGGAGGGAGAGCAGGGATTTAGGTGAGCAGTTCTTC.

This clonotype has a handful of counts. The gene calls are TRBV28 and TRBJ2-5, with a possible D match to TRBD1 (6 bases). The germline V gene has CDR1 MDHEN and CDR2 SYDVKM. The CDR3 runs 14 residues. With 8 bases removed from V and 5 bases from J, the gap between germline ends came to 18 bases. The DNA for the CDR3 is TGTGCCAGCGGCAAAACAGGGTCCGGGGAGACCCAGTACTTC. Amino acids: CASGKTGSGETQYF.

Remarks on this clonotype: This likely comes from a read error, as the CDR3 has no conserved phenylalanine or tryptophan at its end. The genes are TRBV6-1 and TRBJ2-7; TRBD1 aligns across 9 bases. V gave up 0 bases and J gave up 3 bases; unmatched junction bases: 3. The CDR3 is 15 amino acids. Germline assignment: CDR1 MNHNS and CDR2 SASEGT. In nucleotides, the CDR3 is TGTGCCAGCAGTGAAGCGGGACAGGGCGTCTACGAGCAGTACTGC. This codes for CASSEAGQGVYEQYC.

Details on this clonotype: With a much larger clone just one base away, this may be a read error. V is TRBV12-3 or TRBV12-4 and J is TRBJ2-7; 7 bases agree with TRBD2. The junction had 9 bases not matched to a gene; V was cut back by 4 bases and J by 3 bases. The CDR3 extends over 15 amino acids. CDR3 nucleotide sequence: TGTGCCAGCAGTTGGGGGGTAGCGGGCCTCTACGAGCAGTACTTC. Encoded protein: CASSWGVAGLYEQYF.

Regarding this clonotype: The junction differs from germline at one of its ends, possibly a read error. The CDR3 here is CASRNRGGNRPQHF. The CDR3 DNA sequence: TGTGCCAGCAGAAACAGGGGAGGGAATCGGCCCCAGCATTTT. This chain connects TRBV6-1 to TRBJ1-5, with 7 bases that match TRBD1. Germline CDR1 and CDR2: MNHNS and SASEGT. There are 14 residues in the CDR3.

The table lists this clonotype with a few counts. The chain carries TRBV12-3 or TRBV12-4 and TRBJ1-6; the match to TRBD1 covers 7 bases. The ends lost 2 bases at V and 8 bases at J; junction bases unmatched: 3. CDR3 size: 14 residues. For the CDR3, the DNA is TGTGCCAGCAGTTTACAGGGGGTTTATTCACCCCTCCACTTT. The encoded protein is CASSLQGVYSPLHF.

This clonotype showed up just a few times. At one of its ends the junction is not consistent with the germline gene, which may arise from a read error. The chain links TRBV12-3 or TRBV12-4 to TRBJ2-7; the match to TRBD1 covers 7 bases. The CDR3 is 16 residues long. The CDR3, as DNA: TGTGCCGGCAGTTCAAGACAGGGTAAGGCTGCCTACGAGCAGTACTTC. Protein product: CAGSSRQGKAAYEQYF.

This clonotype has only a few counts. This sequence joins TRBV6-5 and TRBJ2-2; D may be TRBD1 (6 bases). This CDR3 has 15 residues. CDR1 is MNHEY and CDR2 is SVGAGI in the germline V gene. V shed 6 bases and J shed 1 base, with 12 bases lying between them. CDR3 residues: CASSLDRLNTGELFF. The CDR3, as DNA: TGTGCCAGCAGCCTCGACAGGCTGAACACCGGGGAGCTGTTTTTT.

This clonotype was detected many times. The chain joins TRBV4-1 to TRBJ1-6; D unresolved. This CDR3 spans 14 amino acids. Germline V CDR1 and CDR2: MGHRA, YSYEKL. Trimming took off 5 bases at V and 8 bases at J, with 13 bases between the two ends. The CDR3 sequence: CASSTAERDSPLHF. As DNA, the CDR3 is TGCGCCAGCAGCACTGCCGAAAGGGATTCACCCCTCCACTTT.

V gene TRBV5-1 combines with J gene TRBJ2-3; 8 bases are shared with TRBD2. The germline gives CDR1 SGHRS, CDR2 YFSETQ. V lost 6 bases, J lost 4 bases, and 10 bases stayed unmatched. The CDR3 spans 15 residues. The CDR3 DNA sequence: TGCGCCAGCAACTCCAGCGGGGGATACGCAGATACGCAGTATTTT. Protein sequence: CASNSSGGYADTQYF.

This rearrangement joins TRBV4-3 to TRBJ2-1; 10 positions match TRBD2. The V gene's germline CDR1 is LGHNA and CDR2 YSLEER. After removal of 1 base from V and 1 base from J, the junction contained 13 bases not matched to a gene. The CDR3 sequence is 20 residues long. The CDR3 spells CASSQGRTSGVGGSYNEQFF. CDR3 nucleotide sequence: TGCGCCAGCAGCCAAGGCCGGACTAGCGGAGTCGGGGGGTCCTACAATGAGCAGTTCTTC.

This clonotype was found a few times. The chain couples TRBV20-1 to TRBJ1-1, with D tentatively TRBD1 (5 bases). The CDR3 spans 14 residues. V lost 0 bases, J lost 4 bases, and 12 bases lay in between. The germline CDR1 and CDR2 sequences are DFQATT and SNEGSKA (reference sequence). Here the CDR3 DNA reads TGCAGTGCTAGAGAGCGGGGCTCGGGCACTGAAGCTTTCTTT. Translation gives CSARERGSGTEAFF.

The CDR3 bases are TGTGCCGATGGCATAGCGGGCACAGATACGCAGTATTTT. It codes for CADGIAGTDTQYF. The rearrangement joins TRBV12-3 or TRBV12-4 to TRBJ2-3; TRBD2 is a possible D gene (6 bases). V was clipped by 11 bases and J by 1 base, with 13 bases between them. The CDR3 consists of 13 residues.

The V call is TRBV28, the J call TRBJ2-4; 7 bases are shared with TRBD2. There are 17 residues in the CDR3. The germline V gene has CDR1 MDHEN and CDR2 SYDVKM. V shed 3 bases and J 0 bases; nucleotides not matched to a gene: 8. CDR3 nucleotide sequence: TGTGCCAGCAGTTTTTACGGGGGGAAACTAGCCAAAAACATTCAGTACTTC. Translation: CASSFYGGKLAKNIQYF.

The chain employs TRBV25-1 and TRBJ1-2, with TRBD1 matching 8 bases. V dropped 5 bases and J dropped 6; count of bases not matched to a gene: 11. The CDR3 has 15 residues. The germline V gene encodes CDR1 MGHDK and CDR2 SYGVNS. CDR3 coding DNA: TGTGCCAGCAGTCCTACAGGGGGAAGAATAGATGGCTACACCTTC. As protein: CASSPTGGRIDGYTF.

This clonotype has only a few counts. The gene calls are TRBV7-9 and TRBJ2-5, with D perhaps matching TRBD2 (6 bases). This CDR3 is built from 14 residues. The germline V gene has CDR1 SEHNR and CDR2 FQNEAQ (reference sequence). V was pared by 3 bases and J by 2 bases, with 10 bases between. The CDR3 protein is CASSFPGRQETQYF. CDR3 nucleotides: TGTGCCAGCAGCTTCCCAGGGAGGCAAGAGACCCAGTACTTC.

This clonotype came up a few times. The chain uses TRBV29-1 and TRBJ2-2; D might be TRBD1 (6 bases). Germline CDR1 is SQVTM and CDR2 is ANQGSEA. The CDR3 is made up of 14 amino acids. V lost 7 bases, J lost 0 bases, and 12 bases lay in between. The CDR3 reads CSAVGQTNTGELFF. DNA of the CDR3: TGCAGCGCCGTGGGACAAACGAACACCGGGGAGCTGTTTTTT.

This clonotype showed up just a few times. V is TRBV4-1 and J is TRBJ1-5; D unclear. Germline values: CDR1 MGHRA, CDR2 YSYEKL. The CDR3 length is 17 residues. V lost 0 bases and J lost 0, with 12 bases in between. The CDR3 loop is CASSQDPGPYSNQPQHF. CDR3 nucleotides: TGCGCCAGCAGCCAAGATCCAGGACCTTATAGCAATCAGCCCCAGCATTTT.

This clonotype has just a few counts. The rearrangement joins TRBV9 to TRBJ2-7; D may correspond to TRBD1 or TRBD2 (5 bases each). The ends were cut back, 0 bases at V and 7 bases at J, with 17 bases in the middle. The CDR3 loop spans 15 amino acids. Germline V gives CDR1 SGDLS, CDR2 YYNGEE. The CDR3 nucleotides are TGTGCCAGCAGCGTAGAGGGTGGGACGTCCCGGGAGCAGTACTTC. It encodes CASSVEGGTSREQYF.

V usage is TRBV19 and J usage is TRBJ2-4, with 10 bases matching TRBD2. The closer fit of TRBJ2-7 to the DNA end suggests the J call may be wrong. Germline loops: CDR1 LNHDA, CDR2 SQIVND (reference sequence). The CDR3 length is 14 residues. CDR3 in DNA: TGTGCCAGTAGTGATCTAGCGGGAGCCTACGAGCAGTACTTC. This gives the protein CASSDLAGAYEQYF.

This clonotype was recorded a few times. The CDR3 sequence: CASRGTTGVKAGELFF. The DNA for the CDR3 is TGTGCCAGCAGGGGCACGACAGGGGTTAAGGCCGGGGAGCTGTTTTTT. The chain is built from TRBV6-1 and TRBJ2-2, with TRBD1 matching 8 bases. Per the germline V gene, CDR1 is MNHNS and CDR2 is SASEGT. The CDR3 totals 16 residues. V shed 6 bases, J shed 6 bases, and the junction held 12 bases outside the gene matches.

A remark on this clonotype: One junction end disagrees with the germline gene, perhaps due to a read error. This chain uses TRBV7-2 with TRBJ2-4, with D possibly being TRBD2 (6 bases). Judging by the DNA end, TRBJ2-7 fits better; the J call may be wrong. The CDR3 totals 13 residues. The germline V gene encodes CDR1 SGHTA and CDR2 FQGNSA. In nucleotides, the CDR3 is TGTGCCGGCAGCTTGGGGGGAACCTACGAGCAGTACTTC. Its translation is CAGSLGGTYEQYF.

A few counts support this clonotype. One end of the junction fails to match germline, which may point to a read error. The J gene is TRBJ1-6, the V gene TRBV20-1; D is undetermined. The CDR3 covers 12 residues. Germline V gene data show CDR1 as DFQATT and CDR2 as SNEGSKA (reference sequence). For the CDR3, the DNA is TGCAGTGCTCGGGATGCCAATTCACCCCCCCACTTT. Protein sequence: CSARDANSPPHF.

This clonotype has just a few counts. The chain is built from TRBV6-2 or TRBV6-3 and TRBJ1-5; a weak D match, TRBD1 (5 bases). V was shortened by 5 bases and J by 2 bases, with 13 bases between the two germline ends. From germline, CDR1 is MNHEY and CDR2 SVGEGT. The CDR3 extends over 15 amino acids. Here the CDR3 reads CASSPGGVGNQPQHF. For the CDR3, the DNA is TGTGCCAGCAGTCCCGGGGGAGTAGGCAATCAGCCCCAGCATTTT.

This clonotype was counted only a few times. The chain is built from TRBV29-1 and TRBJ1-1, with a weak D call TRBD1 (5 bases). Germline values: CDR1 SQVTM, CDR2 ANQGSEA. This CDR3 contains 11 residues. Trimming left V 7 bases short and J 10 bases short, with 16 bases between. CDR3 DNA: TGCAGCGATACAGGTATTGCGGGAGCTTTCTTT. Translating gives CSDTGIAGAFF.

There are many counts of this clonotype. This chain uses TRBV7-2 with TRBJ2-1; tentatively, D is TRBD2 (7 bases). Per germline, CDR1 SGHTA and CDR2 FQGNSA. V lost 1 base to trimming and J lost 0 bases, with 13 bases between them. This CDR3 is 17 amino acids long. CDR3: CASSLVGGGFSYNEQFF. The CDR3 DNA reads TGTGCCAGCAGCTTAGTTGGCGGGGGCTTCTCCTACAATGAGCAGTTCTTC.

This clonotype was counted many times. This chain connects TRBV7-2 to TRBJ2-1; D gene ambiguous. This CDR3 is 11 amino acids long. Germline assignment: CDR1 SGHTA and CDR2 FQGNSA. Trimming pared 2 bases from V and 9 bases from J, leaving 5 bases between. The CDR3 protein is CASSLSFEQFF. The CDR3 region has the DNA TGTGCCAGCAGCTTAAGCTTTGAGCAGTTCTTC. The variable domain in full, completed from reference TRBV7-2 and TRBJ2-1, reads GAGVSQSPSNKVTEKGKDVELRCDPISGHTALYWYRQSLGQGLEFLIYFQGNSAPDKSGLPSDRFSAERTGGSVSTLTIQRTQQEDSAVYLCASSLSFEQFFGPGTRLTVL.